Presented here are 12 T cell receptor beta chains from one specimen sequenced in a study of T cells in Graves' hyperthyroidism and ophthalmopathy. TCR beta CDR3 sequences were amplified from RNA transcripts. The primer set for the first-round RT-PCR of the TCR CDR3 was HTBI. TCRdb re-derived calls from the multiplex PCR reads in MiXCR, one entry per CDR3 protein. The repertoire holds 300,000 to 450,000 distinct CDR3 sequences, with under 15% as singletons. Sequencing input: blood. These receptors were collected from a woman in her twenties or thirties with Graves' hyperthyroidism.

As DNA, the CDR3 is TGTGCCAGCAGTAACGGACAGGGGAACACTGAAGCTTTCTTT. Translating it yields CASSNGQGNTEAFF. The chain uses TRBV27 and TRBJ1-1, with 8 bases identical to TRBD1. Per the germline V gene, CDR1 is MNHEY and CDR2 is SMNVEV (reference sequence). This CDR3 has 14 amino acids. J lost 1 base, V lost 5 bases, and 3 bases had no gene match.

This clonotype showed up many times. V is TRBV20-1 and J is TRBJ2-5, with 14 nucleotides matching TRBD2. The CDR3 runs 16 residues. Germline assignment: CDR1 DFQATT and CDR2 SNEGSKA (reference sequence). V shed 5 bases, J shed 2 bases, and the junction held 7 bases outside the gene matches. The CDR3 nucleotides read TGCAGTGCTTTGGGACTAGCGGGAGATTGGCAAGAGACCCAGTACTTC. Its translation is CSALGLAGDWQETQYF.

In regard to this clonotype: An end of the junction does not agree with germline; a read error may underlie this. The genes are TRBV7-7 and TRBJ2-1, with 8 nucleotides matching TRBD2. From germline, CDR1 is SSHAT and CDR2 FNYEAQ (reference sequence). The CDR3 contains 16 residues. CDR3 loop: CASSLLAGFSYNEQFF. The DNA of the CDR3 is TGTGCTAGCAGCTTATTAGCGGGATTTTCCTACAATGAGCAGTTCTTC.

This clonotype was counted many times. The rearrangement uses TRBV11-2 and TRBJ1-1; D uncertain. The germline V gene has CDR1 SGHAT and CDR2 FQNNGV. V lost 5 bases and J 1 base, leaving 8 bases between the germline ends. The CDR3 has 13 residues. CDR3 region: CASSIQRNTEAFF. CDR3 bases: TGTGCCAGCAGCATCCAACGGAACACTGAAGCTTTCTTT. The full variable domain, completed using reference TRBV11-2 and TRBJ1-1, is EAGVAQSPRYKIIEKRQSVAFWCNPISGHATLYWYQQILGQGPKLLIQFQNNGVVDDSQLPKDRFSAERLKGVDSTLKIQPAKLEDSAVYLCASSIQRNTEAFFGQGTRLTVV.

At least ten counts were recorded for this clonotype. The chain has TRBV28 and TRBJ2-1; D unclear. Germline CDR1 MDHEN, CDR2 SYDVKM. The V and J ends lost 5 bases and 0 bases respectively, with 11 bases between them. The CDR3 has 15 amino acids. CDR3 bases: TGTGCCAGCAGTAAACCGGGTTCCTCCTACAATGAGCAGTTCTTC. Protein product: CASSKPGSSYNEQFF.

The J gene is TRBJ2-1, the V gene TRBV28; no firm D call. This CDR3 is 12 amino acids long. Trimming cost V 1 base and J 10 bases, with 8 bases left between them. CDR1 and CDR2 (germline): MDHEN, SYDVKM. CDR3 sequence reads: CASSLLVGEQFF. CDR3 coding DNA: TGTGCCAGCAGTTTATTGGTGGGGGAGCAGTTCTTC.

The chain joins TRBV11-2 to TRBJ2-2; D gene ambiguous. Trimming took 3 bases from V and 4 from J, leaving 9 bases between them. Germline CDR1 is SGHAT and CDR2 is FQNNGV. This CDR3 spans 14 amino acids. The CDR3 nucleotides are TGTGCCAGCAGCTTTCTTTCATCCACCGGGGAGCTGTTTTTT. It specifies CASSFLSSTGELFF.

V and J are TRBV20-1 and TRBJ2-5; 11 nucleotides line up with TRBD2. CDR1 is DFQATT and CDR2 is SNEGSKA in the germline V gene (reference sequence). Trimming removed 5 bases from V and 2 bases from J; junction bases left unmatched: 4. This CDR3 is built from 14 residues. The CDR3 region has the DNA TGCAGTGCTTGGGGGACTAGCGGACAAGAGACCCAGTACTTC. Its protein product is CSAWGTSGQETQYF.

The chain combines TRBV29-1 with TRBJ2-3, with a possible D match to TRBD2 (6 bases). The germline CDR1 and CDR2 sequences are SQVTM and ANQGSEA. The CDR3 is 15 amino acids. With 0 bases removed from V and 2 bases from J, the gap between germline ends came to 12 bases. DNA for the CDR3: TGCAGCGTTGAAGATTGGAGGGCCCCCACAGATACGCAGTATTTT. Translation gives CSVEDWRAPTDTQYF.

CDR3: CSAGQPGRAYNEQFF. The CDR3 DNA is TGCAGTGCTGGCCAACCGGGGCGCGCCTACAATGAGCAGTTCTTC. The chain uses TRBV20-1 and TRBJ2-1; either TRBD1 or TRBD2 may supply D (5 bases each). CDR1 DFQATT and CDR2 SNEGSKA come from the germline V gene (reference sequence). Trimming removed 5 bases at V and 2 bases at J, with 16 bases between. CDR3 size: 15 residues.

This clonotype was seen only a few times. J is TRBJ2-3 and V is TRBV7-6, with 10 bases matching TRBD1. The germline gives CDR1 SGHVS, CDR2 FNYEAQ. This CDR3 spans 16 amino acids. J gave up 1 base and V 6 bases, and 7 bases lay outside the gene matches. In DNA, the CDR3 is TGTGCCAGCAGTTACCTCGGACAGGGGGGCACAGATACGCAGTATTTT. Encoded protein: CASSYLGQGGTDTQYF. Combining the CDR3 with reference TRBV7-6 and TRBJ2-3 gives the whole variable domain GAGVSQSPRYKVTKRGQDVALRCDPISGHVSLYWYRQALGQGPEFLTYFNYEAQQDKSGLPNDRFSAERPEGSISTLTIQRTEQRDSAMYRCASSYLGQGGTDTQYFGPGTRLTVL.

V gene TRBV28 combines with J gene TRBJ2-5, with D possibly TRBD1 on 6 matching bases. Germline CDR1 and CDR2: MDHEN and SYDVKM. Between the trimmed V and J ends, which lost 6 bases and 5 bases, there was a span of 16 bases. The CDR3 contains 14 residues. This CDR3 reads CASSPQGSLETQYF. The CDR3 region has the DNA TGTGCCAGCAGCCCACAGGGCTCCCTGGAGACCCAGTACTTC.